One and the same sample provided the 14 T cell receptor beta chains below, sequenced in a study of shared clonotypes between healthy human individuals. Sequencing was performed with immunoSEQ multiplex PCR; in TCRdb, only in-frame clones are kept and a portion is missing. The data show roughly 2.2 million clones, under 95% seen once. Sequenced: naive CD4+ T cells from PBMCs. Noted subset: CD45RA+ positively selected. The receptors come from a man younger than 30 in good health. Some clones in this sample may be carry-over from other donors' samples.

Notes on this clone: The same CDR3 arises from other DNA sequences in this sample as well. The chain is built from TRBV28 and TRBJ1-5; 7 bases are a match to TRBD1. Germline CDR1 reads MDHEN; CDR2 reads SYDVKM. V lost 5 bases to trimming and J lost 2 bases; unmatched junction nucleotides: 3. The CDR3 is made up of 14 amino acids. The CDR3 DNA sequence: TGTGCCAGCAGTCCCGGACAGGGCAATCAGCCCCAGCATTTT. Translation gives CASSPGQGNQPQHF.

In this sample, this clone turned up once. V is TRBV30 and J is TRBJ1-5; D ambiguous. The CDR3 spans 14 residues. V was cut by 4 bases and J by 7 bases, with 17 bases left in between. CDR1 and CDR2 from the germline V gene are GTSNPN and SVGIG (reference sequence). The CDR3 sequence is CAWTPAYRGQPQHF. The CDR3 DNA follows: TGTGCCTGGACCCCTGCCTACCGAGGGCAGCCCCAGCATTTT.

This chain connects TRBV19 to TRBJ1-2; perhaps TRBD1 as D (5 bases). CDR1 is LNHDA, CDR2 SQIVND, per germline (reference sequence). V was pared by 3 bases and J by 7 bases, with 15 bases between. The length of the CDR3 is 14 residues. CDR3 nucleotides: TGTGCCAGTAGTATTTCCGGGGGGGAGCGTGGCTACACCTTC. It encodes CASSISGGERGYTF.

This chain joins TRBV25-1 and TRBJ2-7, with D possibly being TRBD1 (6 bases). The V end lost 2 bases, the J end lost 6 bases, and 17 bases lay between the germline ends. This CDR3 comprises 15 residues. Germline CDR1 and CDR2: MGHDK and SYGVNS. The CDR3 protein is CASSEPATGTGEQYF. The CDR3 DNA follows: TGTGCCAGCAGTGAACCCGCAACAGGGACCGGCGAGCAGTACTTC.

CDR3 amino acids: CASSPQSTGTYEQYF. CDR3 in DNA: TGTGCCAGCAGTCCCCAGAGTACCGGAACCTACGAGCAGTACTTC. This chain joins TRBV28 and TRBJ2-5; D remains unclear. The J call is uncertain, as TRBJ2-7 better fits the DNA end. CDR3 length equals 15 residues. CDR1 and CDR2 (germline): MDHEN, SYDVKM.

V and J are TRBV7-8 and TRBJ1-1; D gene ambiguous. Germline loops: CDR1 SGHVS, CDR2 FQNEAQ. This CDR3 is built from 16 residues. V was cut by 3 bases and J by 4 bases, with 18 bases left in between. CDR3 in amino acids: CASSLEGMGFVTEAFF. CDR3 DNA sequence: TGTGCCAGCAGCTTGGAAGGAATGGGGTTCGTCACTGAAGCTTTCTTT.

The V call is TRBV7-6, the J call TRBJ2-1; D perhaps matches TRBD2 (5 bases). CDR3 length: 14 amino acids. Germline assignment: CDR1 SGHVS and CDR2 FNYEAQ. V dropped 3 bases and J dropped 8 bases, with 14 bases sitting between them. DNA of the CDR3: TGTGCCAGCAGCTTCCTAGCCAATCGGGATGAGCAGTTCTTC. Translated, it gives CASSFLANRDEQFF.

This clone was counted a single time. The J gene is TRBJ2-1, the V gene TRBV28; D is perhaps TRBD1 (6 bases). V was clipped by 5 bases and J by 4 bases, with 15 bases between them. The CDR3 consists of 15 residues. CDR1 MDHEN and CDR2 SYDVKM come from the germline V gene. CDR3 nucleotides: TGTGCCAGCAGTCTACAGGGTCGGTTTTACAATGAGCAGTTCTTC. Amino acids: CASSLQGRFYNEQFF.

Turning to this clone: The sample contains more than one DNA sequence encoding this CDR3. The rearrangement joins TRBV11-2 to TRBJ2-7; D gene ambiguous. CDR1 and CDR2 (germline): SGHAT, FQNNGV. Trimming removed 5 bases at V and 1 base at J, with 3 bases between. There are 11 residues in the CDR3. CDR3 sequence (DNA): TGTGCCAGCAGCCCATCCTACGAGCAGTACTTC. It is translated as CASSPSYEQYF.

CDR3 nucleotide sequence: TGCGCCAGCAGCCAACCCGGGACTAGAAAAGGGTCCTGGGCCGGGGAGCTGTTTTTT. Translated, it gives CASSQPGTRKGSWAGELFF. The V call is TRBV4-1, the J call TRBJ2-2, with 8 bases aligning to TRBD2. CDR1 and CDR2 (germline): MGHRA, YSYEKL. With V trimmed by 2 bases and J by 6 bases, 17 bases remained unmatched. This CDR3 spans 19 amino acids.

The genes are TRBV6-6 and TRBJ2-2; unclear D gene. The CDR3 has 15 residues. Germline CDR1 is MNHNY and CDR2 is SVGAGI (reference sequence). V lost 0 bases and J lost 6, with 11 bases in between. CDR3 coding DNA: TGTGCCAGCAGTTACTCGAGTGAAGGACCCGGGGAGCTGTTTTTT. This translates into CASSYSSEGPGELFF.

The chain carries TRBV6-5 and TRBJ1-1; D is undetermined. V was shortened by 2 bases and J by 6 bases, with 10 bases between the two germline ends. The length of the CDR3 is 13 residues. The germline V gene encodes CDR1 MNHEY and CDR2 SVGAGI. CDR3 sequence reads: CASSYNAPPEAFF. The CDR3 region has the DNA TGTGCCAGCAGTTACAATGCCCCCCCTGAAGCTTTCTTT.

The chain carries TRBV7-6 and TRBJ2-1, with 11 bases matching TRBD2. V lost 4 bases to trimming and J lost 7 bases; unmatched junction nucleotides: 12. Germline V gene data show CDR1 as SGHVS and CDR2 as FNYEAQ. The CDR3 loop spans 17 amino acids. DNA of the CDR3: TGTGCCAGCAGCTCCGGGGGTAGCGGGAGGGCTAGGAATGAGCAGTTCTTC. Translating it yields CASSSGGSGRARNEQFF.

As for this clone: This sample includes further DNA sequences coding for the same CDR3. This chain connects TRBV28 to TRBJ2-2; 7 bases are a match to TRBD1. CDR3 length: 15 amino acids. J was trimmed by 1 base and V by 6 bases; bases with no gene match: 5. CDR1 and CDR2 from the germline V gene are MDHEN and SYDVKM. CDR3 region: CASSPGQVNTGELFF. The CDR3 bases are TGTGCCAGCAGCCCAGGACAGGTGAACACCGGGGAGCTGTTTTTT.